These 31 T cell receptor beta chains originate from one sample sequenced in a study of T-cell memory formation after mild COVID-19. TCRdb analysed the 5' RACE reads with MiXCR anew, one entry per CDR3 protein. Altogether more than 350,000 distinct CDR3 sequences are present, about 17% being singletons, with the ten largest covering 20% to 25%. Sequencing was done on a sample of PBMCs or a T cell subset sorted from them (not recorded which). These receptors were obtained from a man aged 18 to 29 who had mild COVID-19 (a few samples of this study predate the infection). Cell type and time point are not known.

This clonotype was detected many times. The J gene is TRBJ1-6, the V gene TRBV5-1; no definite D call. The germline V gene encodes CDR1 SGHRS and CDR2 YFSETQ. V was cut by 5 bases and J by 10 bases, with 16 bases left in between. The CDR3 consists of 14 residues. CDR3 bases: TGCGCCAGCAGATTCAAGGGAGCGGAATCACCCCTCCACTTT. Amino acid sequence: CASRFKGAESPLHF.

This clonotype was seen repeatedly, ten times or more. This rearrangement joins TRBV28 to TRBJ2-7; D is perhaps TRBD1 or TRBD2 (5 bases each). The CDR3 covers 15 residues. Trimming removed 3 bases at V and 0 bases at J, with 12 bases between. Per the germline V gene, CDR1 is MDHEN and CDR2 is SYDVKM. The CDR3 coding sequence is TGTGCCAGCAGTTTTGCGCCGGGACCCTCCTACGAGCAGTACGTC. It translates to CASSFAPGPSYEQYV.

This clonotype was counted a few times. J is TRBJ2-5 and V is TRBV29-1, with D tentatively TRBD2 (5 bases). The CDR3 loop spans 14 amino acids. CDR1 and CDR2 from the germline V gene are SQVTM and ANQGSEA. V was cut by 4 bases and J by 3 bases, with 15 bases left in between. CDR3 sequence (DNA): TGCAGCGTTGTAGGCGGGCCGGTAAAAGAGACCCAGTACTTC. Translation: CSVVGGPVKETQYF.

This chain links TRBV20-1 with TRBJ1-2; 10 bases are shared with TRBD1. CDR3 length equals 12 residues. CDR1 is DFQATT, CDR2 SNEGSKA, per germline (reference sequence). With 8 bases clipped from V and 6 bases from J, the junction kept 6 bases outside the gene matches. The CDR3 DNA reads TGCAGTCGTGACAGGGGGCCCAATGGCTACACCTTC. Protein product: CSRDRGPNGYTF.

The gene calls are TRBV18 and TRBJ1-4; TRBD1 is a possible D gene (5 bases). The CDR3 extends over 15 amino acids. Per the germline V gene, CDR1 is KGHSH and CDR2 is LQKENI. Trimming shortened V by 3 bases and J by 1 base, and 9 bases separated the two germline ends. CDR3 DNA sequence: TGTGCCAGCTCACCCGGCAGGGAAACTAATGAAAAACTGTTTTTT. Residues: CASSPGRETNEKLFF.

V and J are TRBV12-3 or TRBV12-4 and TRBJ1-1; 9 bases match TRBD1. With V trimmed by 6 bases and J by 4 bases, 6 bases remained unmatched. This CDR3 is built from 14 residues. The CDR3 DNA is TGTGCCAGCAGGAACAGGGGGCATTCCACTGAAGCTTTCTTT. This encodes CASRNRGHSTEAFF.

This clonotype was counted many times. The chain has TRBV7-9 and TRBJ2-1; D uncertain. CDR1 and CDR2 from the germline V gene are SEHNR and FQNEAQ (reference sequence). The CDR3 sequence is 14 residues long. Deletions cut 1 base from V and 8 bases from J, with 12 bases between. The CDR3 DNA reads TGTGCCAGCAGCTTAGAACCCTATCAGTATGAGCAGTTCTTC. Translation gives CASSLEPYQYEQFF.

This rearrangement joins TRBV7-2 to TRBJ2-7; D gene unclear. Trimming pared 4 bases from V and 0 bases from J, leaving 13 bases between. This CDR3 spans 15 amino acids. The germline V gene has CDR1 SGHTA and CDR2 FQGNSA. This CDR3 reads CASSCRRVTSYEQYV. CDR3 DNA sequence: TGTGCCAGCAGCTGTCGCAGAGTTACCTCCTACGAGCAGTACGTC.

The genes are TRBV20-1 and TRBJ2-1, with D uncertain. This CDR3 contains 11 residues. With 6 bases removed from V and 8 bases from J, the gap between germline ends came to 11 bases. Germline CDR1 DFQATT, CDR2 SNEGSKA (reference sequence). The CDR3 DNA follows: TGCAGTGCCATGAAGGGCCATGAGCAGTTCTTC. Protein sequence: CSAMKGHEQFF.

This clonotype was counted a few times. V usage is TRBV6-2 or TRBV6-3 and J usage is TRBJ1-2; 12 bases agree with TRBD1. Germline V gene lookup returns CDR1 MNHEY and CDR2 SVGEGT. Trimming cost V 7 bases and J 0 bases; bases outside gene matches: 9. CDR3 length equals 17 residues. CDR3 sequence: CASTIRDRGHPNYGYTF. The CDR3 region has the DNA TGTGCCAGCACGATCCGGGACAGGGGGCACCCTAACTATGGCTACACCTTC.

This clonotype was recorded many times. The chain recombines TRBV6-5 with TRBJ2-1; D not certain. Germline values: CDR1 MNHEY, CDR2 SVGAGI. Trimming stripped 3 bases from V and 7 bases from J, with 10 bases between. The CDR3 runs to 13 residues. CDR3 DNA: TGTGCCAGCAGTTATTCCCGCGGAAATGAGCAGTTCTTC. Translated: CASSYSRGNEQFF.

V gene TRBV11-2 combines with J gene TRBJ2-1; no reliable D call. This CDR3 has 14 residues. V lost 1 base, J lost 5 bases, and 9 bases lay in between. Germline CDR1 reads SGHAT; CDR2 reads FQNNGV. The CDR3 spells CASSLVVWDNEQFF. The CDR3, as DNA: TGTGCCAGCAGCTTAGTAGTGTGGGACAATGAGCAGTTCTTC.

CDR3 region: CSARSGTSGVLIDTQYF. CDR3 bases: TGCAGTGCTAGATCTGGGACTAGCGGGGTGTTGATAGATACGCAGTATTTT. The rearrangement joins TRBV20-1 to TRBJ2-3; 13 nucleotides align to TRBD2. Germline V gene data show CDR1 as DFQATT and CDR2 as SNEGSKA (reference sequence). V was clipped by 2 bases and J by 5 bases; unmatched bases: 10. The CDR3 sequence is 17 residues long.

This clonotype was observed a few times. The rearrangement links TRBV3-1 to TRBJ2-3; TRBD2 agrees at 15 bases. In germline, CDR1 is LGHDT, CDR2 YNNKEL (reference sequence). The CDR3 has 16 amino acids. J gave up 4 bases and V 3 bases, and 2 bases lay outside the gene matches. The CDR3 nucleotides are TGTGCCAGCAGCCATCGGACTAGCGGGGGGGCAGATACGCAGTATTTT. Protein: CASSHRTSGGADTQYF.

This clonotype appeared a single time. V and J are TRBV6-6 and TRBJ1-2, with 11 nucleotides matching TRBD1. The CDR3 has 17 amino acids. Germline V gene sequence: CDR1 MNHNY, CDR2 SVGAGI (reference sequence). Unmatched junction bases numbered 8, after V lost 5 bases and J lost 0 bases. The CDR3 DNA is TGTGCCAGCAGTCCACGGACAGGGGGCGATGCTAACTATGGCTACACCTTC. Encoded protein: CASSPRTGGDANYGYTF.

The V gene is TRBV19, the J gene TRBJ2-7; D is unresolved. V dropped 3 bases and J dropped 5 bases, with 11 bases sitting between them. Germline-derived CDR1 and CDR2 are LNHDA and SQIVND (reference sequence). The CDR3 totals 13 residues. The CDR3 DNA follows: TGTGCCAGTAGTATGGGGATTTTGGACGAGCAGTACTTC. Translating gives CASSMGILDEQYF.

The V call is TRBV20-1, the J call TRBJ2-7; D gene uncertain. Trimming took off 6 bases at V and 2 bases at J, with 17 bases between the two ends. The CDR3 totals 14 residues. In germline, CDR1 is DFQATT, CDR2 SNEGSKA (reference sequence). The CDR3 nucleotides read TGCAGTGCCTCCGGGCCGAGCCCGACCTACGAGCAGTACTTC. Residues: CSASGPSPTYEQYF.

This chain links TRBV5-1 with TRBJ1-5, with TRBD1 identical over 11 bases. V shed 6 bases, J shed 4 bases, and the junction held 12 bases outside the gene matches. Germline V gene data show CDR1 as SGHRS and CDR2 as YFSETQ. CDR3 length: 17 residues. The CDR3 is CASTLLNRDRGNQPQHF. The DNA of the CDR3 is TGCGCCAGCACCCTACTTAACCGGGACAGGGGGAATCAGCCCCAGCATTTT.

This chain connects TRBV11-2 to TRBJ2-2, with 10 bases identical to TRBD2. The length of the CDR3 is 17 residues. V shed 7 bases, J shed 4 bases, and the junction held 12 bases outside the gene matches. Germline V lookup: CDR1 SGHAT, CDR2 FQNNGV. CDR3 protein: CASTERSLAGFTGELFF. The CDR3 nucleotides read TGTGCCAGCACCGAACGTTCACTAGCGGGGTTCACCGGGGAGCTGTTTTTT. Based on the CDR3 plus reference TRBV11-2 and TRBJ2-2, the full variable domain is EAGVAQSPRYKIIEKRQSVAFWCNPISGHATLYWYQQILGQGPKLLIQFQNNGVVDDSQLPKDRFSAERLKGVDSTLKIQPAKLEDSAVYLCASTERSLAGFTGELFFGEGSRLTVL.

This clonotype came up a few times. The V gene is TRBV6-1, the J gene TRBJ1-1; 7 nucleotides line up with TRBD1. The CDR3 extends over 13 amino acids. The V gene end was trimmed by 6 bases and the J gene end by 3 bases; junction bases not matched to a gene: 4. Germline loops: CDR1 MNHNS, CDR2 SASEGT. As DNA, the CDR3 is TGTGCCAGCAGACCCGGACAGGACACTGAAGCTTTCTTT. Encoded protein: CASRPGQDTEAFF.

Only a few counts were recorded for this clonotype. DNA of the CDR3: TGTGCCAGCTCACGACTGGGTAGGGGGATGTCGTCTCCCTTCGAGCAGTACTTC. This sequence encodes CASSRLGRGMSSPFEQYF. The V and J genes are TRBV18 and TRBJ2-7, with D possibly matching TRBD1 (6 bases). Germline CDR1 reads KGHSH; CDR2 reads LQKENI. This CDR3 comprises 18 residues. Trimming cost V 4 bases and J 6 bases, with 28 bases left between them.

This clonotype was seen a handful of times. V is TRBV7-3 and J is TRBJ2-3; 9 bases fit TRBD2. The CDR3 totals 15 residues. CDR1 is SGHTA, CDR2 FQGTGA, per germline. Trimming removed 6 bases from V and 4 bases from J; junction bases left unmatched: 8. The DNA of the CDR3 is TGTGCCAGCAGGGCGACTAGCGGTAGGGCAGATACGCAGTATTTT. It is translated as CASRATSGRADTQYF. The full variable domain, in which reference TRBV7-3 and TRBJ2-3 provide the parts outside the CDR3, is GAGVSQTPSNKVTEKGKYVELRCDPISGHTALYWYRQSLGQGPEFLIYFQGTGAADDSGLPNDRFFAVRPEGSVSTLKIQRTERGDSAVYLCASRATSGRADTQYFGPGTRLTVL.

This sequence joins TRBV7-9 and TRBJ2-7, with no clear D. The germline V gene encodes CDR1 SEHNR and CDR2 FQNEAQ (reference sequence). This CDR3 is built from 13 residues. Trimming took 3 bases from V and 3 from J, leaving 9 bases between them. The DNA of the CDR3 is TGTGCCAGCAGCTTTCGTACAGACTACGAGCAGTACGTC. Encoded protein: CASSFRTDYEQYV.

The genes are TRBV6-5 and TRBJ1-2; 12 bases align to TRBD1. Germline CDR1 is MNHEY and CDR2 is SVGAGI. J lost 6 bases, V lost 7 bases, and 3 bases had no gene match. The CDR3 totals 13 residues. The CDR3 reads CASTRDRGHGYTF. In nucleotides, the CDR3 is TGTGCCAGCACCCGGGACAGGGGGCATGGCTACACCTTC.

The V gene is TRBV3-1, the J gene TRBJ2-3; no clear D. Germline-derived CDR1 and CDR2 are LGHDT and YNNKEL (reference sequence). The germline V and J ends were trimmed by 0 bases and 0 bases, with 7 bases remaining between them. The CDR3 covers 15 residues. The CDR3 protein is CASSQDVRSTDTQYF. The CDR3 DNA follows: TGTGCCAGCAGCCAAGATGTGAGGAGCACAGATACGCAGTATTTT.

In its sample, this clonotype was seen a few times. The chain combines TRBV2 with TRBJ1-4, with unresolved D. The V end was cut by 8 bases, the J end by 7 bases, with 11 bases between. Germline values: CDR1 SNHLY, CDR2 FYNNEI. The CDR3 runs 12 residues. Here the CDR3 reads CASGREREKLFF. In DNA, the CDR3 is TGTGCCAGCGGACGGGAGCGTGAAAAACTGTTTTTT.

V gene TRBV29-1 combines with J gene TRBJ1-1; D unclear. The germline V and J ends were trimmed by 6 bases and 5 bases, with 10 bases remaining between them. The CDR3 extends over 11 amino acids. CDR1 SQVTM and CDR2 ANQGSEA come from the germline V gene. In nucleotides, the CDR3 is TGCAGCGTCACACAGAGGACTGAAGCTTTCTTT. Translation gives CSVTQRTEAFF. The full variable domain, in which reference TRBV29-1 and TRBJ1-1 provide the parts outside the CDR3, is SAVISQKPSRDICQRGTSLTIQCQVDSQVTMMFWYRQQPGQSLTLIATANQGSEATYESGFVIDKFPISRPNLTFSTLTVSNMSPEDSSIYLCSVTQRTEAFFGQGTRLTVV.

This clonotype was found once. The V call is TRBV15, the J call TRBJ1-6; possible D gene TRBD1, 5 bases. Germline-derived CDR1 and CDR2 are LNHNV and YYDKDF (reference sequence). V gave up 1 base and J gave up 10 bases, with 11 bases separating them. This CDR3 has 14 residues. CDR3 loop: CATSRGGRDSPLHF. In DNA, the CDR3 is TGTGCCACCAGCAGAGGTGGCAGGGACTCACCCCTCCACTTT.

A single count supports this clonotype. The CDR3 DNA follows: TGTGCCACCCTCGGGGCCTATGGCTACACCTTC. Residues: CATLGAYGYTF. This sequence joins TRBV27 and TRBJ1-2, with TRBD1 as a possible D gene (5 bases). V shed 10 bases and J shed 4 bases, with 10 bases lying between them. This CDR3 has 11 residues. The germline V gene has CDR1 MNHEY and CDR2 SMNVEV (reference sequence).

The rearrangement joins TRBV7-2 to TRBJ2-1, with TRBD2 matching 8 bases. The CDR3 has 11 residues. CDR1 and CDR2 (germline): SGHTA, FQGNSA. Trimming took 6 bases from V and 8 from J; bases not matched to a gene: 0. CDR3 bases: TGTGCCAGCAGGACTAGCGATGAGCAGTTCTTC. Amino acids: CASRTSDEQFF. Combining the CDR3 with reference TRBV7-2 and TRBJ2-1 gives the whole variable domain GAGVSQSPSNKVTEKGKDVELRCDPISGHTALYWYRQSLGQGLEFLIYFQGNSAPDKSGLPSDRFSAERTGGSVSTLTIQRTQQEDSAVYLCASRTSDEQFFGPGTRLTVL.

This clonotype was detected a few times. V gene TRBV28 combines with J gene TRBJ2-1; D call uncertain. CDR3 length equals 14 residues. Trimming took off 6 bases at V and 1 base at J, with 10 bases between the two ends. Germline CDR1 is MDHEN and CDR2 is SYDVKM. The CDR3 DNA reads TGTGCCAGCAGCACCGCCAGTTCCTACAATGAGCAGTTCTTC. This encodes CASSTASSYNEQFF.